Below, 27 T cell receptor beta chains from the same sample are listed, as sequenced in a study of breast tumors, draining lymph nodes, adjacent tissues. Axillary draining lymph nodes of breast cancer patients supplied the node samples. Each CDR3 protein gets one entry after TCRdb re-called the multiplex PCR reads with MiXCR. Among about 200,000 distinct CDR3 sequences listed, approximately 33% were seen once. The specimen sequenced was axillary lymph node tissue. These receptors were collected from a female donor with breast cancer. Some clones in this sample may be carry-over from other donors' samples.

This clonotype occurred many times. The gene calls are TRBV7-3 and TRBJ2-5; the match to TRBD2 covers 9 bases. J lost 2 bases, V lost 5 bases, and 6 bases had no gene match. The germline CDR1 and CDR2 sequences are SGHTA and FQGTGA. This CDR3 has 15 amino acids. The CDR3 DNA reads TGTGCCAGCAGCCTTAGCGGGGGCACACAAGAGACCCAGTACTTC. Residues: CASSLSGGTQETQYF.

This clonotype was observed at least ten times. The J gene is TRBJ2-5, the V gene TRBV6-6, with TRBD1 as a possible D gene (6 bases). CDR1 MNHNY and CDR2 SVGAGI come from the germline V gene (reference sequence). The CDR3 consists of 16 residues. The V gene lost 5 bases and the J gene lost 0 bases, with 16 bases spanning the gap. CDR3 region: CASSPTDRFYQETQYF. CDR3 in DNA: TGTGCCAGCAGTCCAACCGACAGGTTCTACCAAGAGACCCAGTACTTC.

The V gene is TRBV30, the J gene TRBJ1-1; D not resolved. CDR3 length: 15 amino acids. The V gene lost 5 bases and the J gene lost 3 bases, with 19 bases spanning the gap. Per germline, CDR1 GTSNPN and CDR2 SVGIG (reference sequence). The CDR3 nucleotides are TGTGCCTGGTCGAAAGTGTACTTCGGAGACACTGAAGCTTTCTTT. Translated, it gives CAWSKVYFGDTEAFF.

This clonotype was seen many times. This chain uses TRBV5-8 with TRBJ1-2; 8 bases are a match to TRBD1. The CDR3 has 13 amino acids. CDR1 and CDR2 (germline): SGHTS, YDEGEE. V shed 4 bases, J shed 2 bases, and the junction held 1 base outside the gene matches. CDR3 DNA: TGTGCCAGCAGCGGACAGGGAAACTATGGCTACACCTTC. Translating it yields CASSGQGNYGYTF.

This chain uses TRBV2 with TRBJ1-6; TRBD1 is a possible D gene (6 bases). The V gene's germline CDR1 is SNHLY and CDR2 FYNNEI. The CDR3 has 15 residues. V gave up 2 bases and J gave up 8 bases, with 13 bases separating them. The CDR3 sequence: CASSERGAGDSPLHF. The CDR3 DNA reads as TGTGCCAGCAGTGAAAGAGGGGCAGGGGATTCACCCCTCCACTTT.

Concerning this clonotype: Since a much larger clone is just one base distant, this may be a read error. The V gene is TRBV6-2 or TRBV6-3, the J gene TRBJ1-5, with D tentatively TRBD1 (5 bases). This CDR3 has 14 residues. Germline V lookup: CDR1 MNHEY, CDR2 SVGEGT. The CDR3 DNA reads as TGTGCCCGCAGTTACTCAGGGAGCAATCAGCCCCAGCATTTT. It translates to CARSYSGSNQPQHF.

This clonotype was seen repeatedly, ten times or more. The chain is built from TRBV19 and TRBJ2-1, with a possible D match to TRBD1 (5 bases). Trimming pared 7 bases from V and 5 bases from J, leaving 15 bases between. There are 14 residues in the CDR3. Germline-derived CDR1 and CDR2 are LNHDA and SQIVND (reference sequence). In DNA form, the CDR3 reads TGTGCCAGTACCGGAATAGCACAGGACAATGAGCAGTTCTTC. This codes for CASTGIAQDNEQFF.

Many counts were recorded for this clonotype. V is TRBV20-1 and J is TRBJ2-2; possible D gene TRBD1, 6 bases. This CDR3 is 13 amino acids long. Germline assignment: CDR1 DFQATT and CDR2 SNEGSKA (reference sequence). V was clipped by 1 base and J by 6 bases, with 9 bases between them. CDR3 protein: CSARAKGAGELFF. The CDR3 DNA reads as TGCAGTGCTAGAGCCAAGGGGGCCGGGGAGCTGTTTTTT.

On this clonotype: In this CDR3 the conserved last residue, phenylalanine or tryptophan, is missing, so a read error is likely. No DNA is shown, since the ends of the CDR3 on it are uncertain; the CDR3 is the one TCRdb lists. CDR3 sequence reads: CASSKGRLYGYTFGS. The chain is built from TRBV6-5 and TRBJ2-5. Germline loops: CDR1 MNHEY, CDR2 SVGAGI. From its first to its last residue, the CDR3 has 15 amino acids.

This clonotype was seen ten or more times. J is TRBJ2-5 and V is TRBV20-1; TRBD2 is a possible D gene (5 bases). Per the germline V gene, CDR1 is DFQATT and CDR2 is SNEGSKA (reference sequence). V lost 8 bases and J 4 bases, leaving 14 bases between the germline ends. The CDR3 totals 12 residues. CDR3 sequence: CSNRRRGETQYF. The CDR3 DNA reads as TGCAGTAACCGGCGTCGGGGAGAGACCCAGTACTTC.

Points on this clonotype: The conserved phenylalanine or tryptophan is not found at the CDR3 terminus, so this likely reflects a read error. This chain uses TRBV19 with TRBJ1-5, with 8 bases fitting TRBD1. Losses at the gene ends were 5 bases for V and 4 bases for J; bases not matched to a gene: 10. Germline V gene sequence: CDR1 LNHDA, CDR2 SQIVND (reference sequence). The CDR3 sequence is 16 residues long. The CDR3 sequence is CASSFLGQGPNQPQHS. CDR3 DNA sequence: TGTGCCAGTAGTTTCCTAGGACAGGGCCCGAATCAGCCCCAGCATTCT.

Points on this clonotype: This sequence may be a read error, since a much larger clone differs from it by one base. This chain links TRBV12-3 or TRBV12-4 with TRBJ2-7; 12 positions agree with TRBD1. CDR3 length: 16 residues. The ends lost 7 bases at V and 7 bases at J; junction bases unmatched: 14. CDR3 protein: CASTDYRGQGAEEQYF. DNA of the CDR3: TGTGCCAGCACCGACTACCGGGGACAGGGGGCAGAGGAGCAGTACTTC.

The chain carries TRBV19 and TRBJ2-6, with D uncertain. Germline CDR1 reads LNHDA; CDR2 reads SQIVND (reference sequence). The CDR3 loop spans 13 amino acids. Trimming cost V 3 bases and J 4 bases, with 4 bases left between them. CDR3 residues: CASSITGANVLTF. DNA of the CDR3: TGTGCCAGTAGTATCACCGGGGCCAACGTCCTGACTTTC.

This clonotype was observed many times. This chain uses TRBV5-1 with TRBJ2-7, with 8 bases identical to TRBD1. The length of the CDR3 is 13 residues. Germline lookup yields CDR1 SGHRS and CDR2 YFSETQ. Trimming took 5 bases from V and 6 from J; bases not matched to a gene: 7. CDR3: CASRDREEGEQYF. The CDR3 nucleotides read TGCGCCAGCAGGGACAGGGAGGAGGGCGAGCAGTACTTC.

As to this clonotype: One base away lies a much larger clone, so this may be a sequencing read error. This rearrangement joins TRBV20-1 to TRBJ2-1; TRBD2 agrees at 11 bases. In germline, CDR1 is DFQATT, CDR2 SNEGSKA (reference sequence). The ends lost 2 bases at V and 6 bases at J; junction bases unmatched: 18. The CDR3 has 19 amino acids. The CDR3 loop is CSARSDGPTSGSFFNEQFF. CDR3 bases: TGCAGTGCTAGATCGGACGGACCCACTAGCGGGAGTTTCTTCAATGAGCAGTTCTTC.

Notes on this clonotype: One end of the junction does not line up with germline, which may come from a read error. V usage is TRBV7-7 and J usage is TRBJ2-5; possibly TRBD2 for D (5 bases). The germline CDR1 and CDR2 sequences are SSHAT and FNYEAQ (reference sequence). The CDR3 runs to 15 residues. Written as DNA, the CDR3 is TGCCCTAGCAGCTTCCTGGGCTCAGACCAAGAGACCCAGTACTTC. The encoded protein is CPSSFLGSDQETQYF.

J is TRBJ1-1 and V is TRBV25-1; D might be TRBD1 (5 bases). Looked up from germline, CDR1 is MGHDK and CDR2 is SYGVNS. The CDR3 contains 13 residues. Trimming took 3 bases from V and 5 from J, leaving 10 bases between them. In DNA form, the CDR3 reads TGTGCCAGCAGTGATTGGGGGGAAACTGAAGCTTTCTTT. This translates into CASSDWGETEAFF.

This clonotype was seen ten or more times. The chain uses TRBV19 and TRBJ2-5; 9 nucleotides agree with TRBD1. Germline V gives CDR1 LNHDA, CDR2 SQIVND (reference sequence). This CDR3 is 15 amino acids long. V gave up 2 bases and J gave up 5 bases; unmatched junction bases: 6. CDR3 amino acids: CASSISRDRGETQYF. CDR3 nucleotides: TGTGCCAGTAGTATATCCCGAGACAGGGGGGAGACCCAGTACTTC.

This clonotype was recorded once. Because the CDR3 is missing its conserved closing phenylalanine or tryptophan, this is likely a read error. This chain connects TRBV4-2 to TRBJ1-6, with D possibly being TRBD1 (6 bases). The germline V gene has CDR1 LGHNA and CDR2 YNFKEQ. V lost 0 bases and J lost 7, with 19 bases in between. The CDR3 is 18 residues long. The CDR3 region is CASSQEQAGATQNSPLHV. The CDR3 nucleotides are TGTGCCAGCAGCCAAGAGCAAGCGGGGGCAACCCAAAATTCACCCCTCCACGTT.

A single count supports this clonotype. This chain links TRBV2 with TRBJ2-3, with TRBD1 matching over 9 bases. J gave up 3 bases and V 7 bases, and 8 bases lay outside the gene matches. The CDR3 is made up of 15 amino acids. From germline, CDR1 is SNHLY and CDR2 FYNNEI. CDR3: CASISGTGITDTQYF. DNA of the CDR3: TGTGCCAGCATTTCCGGGACAGGGATTACAGATACGCAGTATTTT.

J is TRBJ1-2 and V is TRBV30, with D perhaps TRBD1 (6 bases). This CDR3 comprises 16 residues. V lost 0 bases and J 4 bases, leaving 18 bases between the germline ends. Germline assignment: CDR1 GTSNPN and CDR2 SVGIG (reference sequence). CDR3 region: CAWSVRRGDGGYGYTF. In DNA, the CDR3 is TGTGCCTGGAGTGTACGTAGGGGGGACGGTGGCTATGGCTACACCTTC. Full variable domain (remainder filled in from reference TRBV30 and TRBJ1-2): SQTIHQWPATLVQPVGSPLSLECTVEGTSNPNLYWYRQAAGRGLQLLFYSVGIGQISSEVPQNLSASRPQDRQFILSSKKLLLSDSGFYLCAWSVRRGDGGYGYTFGSGTRLTVV.

This clonotype was seen only a few times. The chain uses TRBV7-3 and TRBJ1-1; the D is unclear. CDR3 size: 13 residues. Germline assignment: CDR1 SGHTA and CDR2 FQGTGA. Trimming removed 2 bases at V and 1 base at J, with 5 bases between. CDR3 in DNA: TGTGCCAGCAGCTTAGGAAGGAACACTGAAGCTTTCTTT. It specifies CASSLGRNTEAFF.

Notes on this clonotype: No conserved phenylalanine or tryptophan ends this CDR3, so it is likely a read error. Because the CDR3's place on the DNA is in doubt, the DNA is left out and the CDR3 is given as listed by TCRdb. The chain combines TRBV11-2 with TRBJ1-2. Germline assignment: CDR1 SGHAT and CDR2 FQNNGV. The CDR3 contains 10 residues when both ends are counted. The CDR3 reads CASSFPTSGG.

This clonotype occurred many times. The V and J genes are TRBV7-6 and TRBJ2-7; TRBD2 aligns across 12 bases. CDR1 and CDR2 (germline): SGHVS, FNYEAQ. The trim removed 4 bases at V and 5 bases at J, leaving 9 bases unmatched. This CDR3 comprises 16 residues. The CDR3: CASSSRPSGGADEQYF. The DNA for the CDR3 is TGTGCCAGCAGCTCGCGCCCTAGCGGGGGGGCCGACGAGCAGTACTTC. The full variable domain, completed using reference TRBV7-6 and TRBJ2-7, is GAGVSQSPRYKVTKRGQDVALRCDPISGHVSLYWYRQALGQGPEFLTYFNYEAQQDKSGLPNDRFSAERPEGSISTLTIQRTEQRDSAMYRCASSSRPSGGADEQYFGPGTRLTVT.

This clonotype came up many times. The rearrangement uses TRBV7-9 and TRBJ2-7, with a possible D match to TRBD1 (5 bases). The CDR3 has 13 residues. The germline CDR1 and CDR2 sequences are SEHNR and FQNEAQ (reference sequence). V gave up 4 bases and J gave up 3 bases, with 10 bases separating them. The CDR3 nucleotides are TGTGCCAGCAGCTCCTCAGGACACTACGAGCAGTACTTC. Its translation is CASSSSGHYEQYF.

This chain joins TRBV2 and TRBJ2-3; TRBD1 aligns across 8 bases. Germline assignment: CDR1 SNHLY and CDR2 FYNNEI. This CDR3 is built from 14 residues. The V and J ends lost 5 bases and 5 bases, in that order; junction bases with no gene match: 6. CDR3 region: CASSTTGALDTQYF. The CDR3 DNA is TGTGCCAGCAGTACGACAGGGGCTCTAGATACGCAGTATTTT.

As DNA, the CDR3 is TGCAGCCAAGACCTTAGGGGCACAGATACGCAGTATTTT. Its protein is CSQDLRGTDTQYF. The chain carries TRBV29-1 and TRBJ2-3; the D is unclear. V lost 8 bases and J 1 base, leaving 13 bases between the germline ends. Germline V gene lookup returns CDR1 SQVTM and CDR2 ANQGSEA. The CDR3 sequence is 13 residues long.